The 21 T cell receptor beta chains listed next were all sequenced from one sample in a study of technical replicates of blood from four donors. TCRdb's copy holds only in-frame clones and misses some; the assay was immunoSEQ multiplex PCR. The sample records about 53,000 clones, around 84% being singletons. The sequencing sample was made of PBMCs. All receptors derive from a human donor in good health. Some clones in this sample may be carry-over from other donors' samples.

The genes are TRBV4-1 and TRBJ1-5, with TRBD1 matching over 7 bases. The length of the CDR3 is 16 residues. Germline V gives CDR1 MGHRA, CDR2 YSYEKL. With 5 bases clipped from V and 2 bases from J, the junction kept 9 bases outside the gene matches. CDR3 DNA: TGCGCCAGCAGCAGAGGGGGCCTTGAGCGCAATCAGCCCCAGCATTTT. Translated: CASSRGGLERNQPQHF.

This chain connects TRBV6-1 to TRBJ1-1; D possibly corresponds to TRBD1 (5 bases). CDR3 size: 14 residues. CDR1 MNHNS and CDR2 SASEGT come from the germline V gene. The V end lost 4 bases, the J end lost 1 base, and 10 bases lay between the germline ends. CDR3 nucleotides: TGTGCCAGCAGTGGGGAGGGGCCGAACACTGAAGCTTTCTTT. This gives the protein CASSGEGPNTEAFF.

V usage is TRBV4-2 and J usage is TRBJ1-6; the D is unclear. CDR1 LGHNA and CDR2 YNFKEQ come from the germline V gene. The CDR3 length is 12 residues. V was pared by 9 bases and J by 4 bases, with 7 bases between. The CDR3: CARAVYNSPLHF. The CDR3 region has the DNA TGTGCCAGAGCTGTGTATAATTCACCCCTCCACTTT.

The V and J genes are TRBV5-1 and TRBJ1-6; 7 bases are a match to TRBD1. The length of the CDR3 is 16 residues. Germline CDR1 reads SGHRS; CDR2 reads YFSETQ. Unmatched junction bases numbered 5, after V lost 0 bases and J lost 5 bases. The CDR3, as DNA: TGCGCCAGCAGCTTGGTAGGGACAGCTAATAATTCACCCCTCCACTTT. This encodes CASSLVGTANNSPLHF.

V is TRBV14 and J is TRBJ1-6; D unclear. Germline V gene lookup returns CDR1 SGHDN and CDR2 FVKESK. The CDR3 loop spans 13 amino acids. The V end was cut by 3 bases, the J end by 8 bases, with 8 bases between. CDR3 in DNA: TGTGCCAGCAGCCAGTCCCCCTATTCACCCCTCCACTTT. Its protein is CASSQSPYSPLHF.

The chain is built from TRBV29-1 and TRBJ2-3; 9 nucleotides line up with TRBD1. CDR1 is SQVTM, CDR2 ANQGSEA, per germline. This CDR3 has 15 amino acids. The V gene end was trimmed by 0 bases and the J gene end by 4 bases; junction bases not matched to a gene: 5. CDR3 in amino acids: CSVEDGRTGADTQYF. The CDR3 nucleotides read TGCAGCGTTGAAGACGGGAGGACAGGGGCAGATACGCAGTATTTT.

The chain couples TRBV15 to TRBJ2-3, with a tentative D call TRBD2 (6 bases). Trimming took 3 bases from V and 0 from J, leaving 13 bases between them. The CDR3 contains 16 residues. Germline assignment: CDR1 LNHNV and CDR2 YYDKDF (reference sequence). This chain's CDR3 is CATSRFRDSSTDTQYF. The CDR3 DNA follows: TGTGCCACCAGCAGGTTCCGGGACTCTAGCACAGATACGCAGTATTTT.

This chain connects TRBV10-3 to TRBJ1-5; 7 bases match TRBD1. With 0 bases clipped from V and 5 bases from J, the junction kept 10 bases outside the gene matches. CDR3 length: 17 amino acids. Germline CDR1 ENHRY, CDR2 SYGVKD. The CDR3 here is CAISESKGAGAHQPQHF. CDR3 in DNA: TGTGCCATCAGTGAGTCTAAGGGGGCAGGGGCTCATCAGCCCCAGCATTTT.

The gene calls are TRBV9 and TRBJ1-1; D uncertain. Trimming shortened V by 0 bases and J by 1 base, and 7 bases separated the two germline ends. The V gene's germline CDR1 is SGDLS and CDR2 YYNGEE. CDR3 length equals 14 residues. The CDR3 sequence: CASSVGSGNTEAFF. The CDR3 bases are TGTGCCAGCAGCGTAGGGTCAGGGAACACTGAAGCTTTCTTT.

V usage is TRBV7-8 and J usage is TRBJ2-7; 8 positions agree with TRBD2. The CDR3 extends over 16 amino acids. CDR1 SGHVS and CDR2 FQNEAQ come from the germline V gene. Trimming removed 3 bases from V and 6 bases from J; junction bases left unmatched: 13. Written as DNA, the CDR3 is TGTGCCAGCAGCTTCTTATCCAGCGGGAGTCTCGTCGAGCAGTACTTC. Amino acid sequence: CASSFLSSGSLVEQYF.

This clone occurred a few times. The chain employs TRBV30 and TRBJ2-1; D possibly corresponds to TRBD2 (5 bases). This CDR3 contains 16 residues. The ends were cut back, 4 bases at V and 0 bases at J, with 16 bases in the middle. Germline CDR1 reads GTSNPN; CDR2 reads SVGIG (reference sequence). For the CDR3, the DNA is TGTGCCTGGACCAGGAAGGACTCGGTCTCCTACAATGAGCAGTTCTTC. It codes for CAWTRKDSVSYNEQFF.

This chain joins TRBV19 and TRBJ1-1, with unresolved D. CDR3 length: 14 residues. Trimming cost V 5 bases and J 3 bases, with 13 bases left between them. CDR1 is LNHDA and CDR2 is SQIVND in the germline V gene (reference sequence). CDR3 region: CASSPWEGYTEAFF. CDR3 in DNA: TGTGCCAGTAGTCCCTGGGAGGGTTACACTGAAGCTTTCTTT.

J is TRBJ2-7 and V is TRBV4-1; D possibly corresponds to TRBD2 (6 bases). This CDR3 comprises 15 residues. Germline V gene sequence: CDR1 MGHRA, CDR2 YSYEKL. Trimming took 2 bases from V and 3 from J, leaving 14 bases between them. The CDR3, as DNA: TGCGCCAGCAGCCAACAACTAGCTACCCACTACGAGCAGTACTTC. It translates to CASSQQLATHYEQYF.

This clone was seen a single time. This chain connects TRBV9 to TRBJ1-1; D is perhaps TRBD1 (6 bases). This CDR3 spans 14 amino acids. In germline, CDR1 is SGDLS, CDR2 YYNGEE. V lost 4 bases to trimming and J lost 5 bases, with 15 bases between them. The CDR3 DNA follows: TGTGCCAGCAGCCATGGGGGGGGGCGGACTGAAGCTTTCTTT. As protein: CASSHGGGRTEAFF. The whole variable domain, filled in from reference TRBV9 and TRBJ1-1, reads DSGVTQTPKHLITATGQRVTLRCSPRSGDLSVYWYQQSLDQGLQFLIQYYNGEERAKGNILERFSAQQFPDLHSELNLSSLELGDSALYFCASSHGGGRTEAFFGQGTRLTVV.

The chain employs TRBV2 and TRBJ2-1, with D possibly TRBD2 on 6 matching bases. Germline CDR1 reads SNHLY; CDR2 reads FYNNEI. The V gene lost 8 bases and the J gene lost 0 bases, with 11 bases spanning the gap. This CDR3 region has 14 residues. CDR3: CASGGIDSYNEQFF. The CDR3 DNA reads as TGTGCCAGCGGCGGGATTGACTCCTACAATGAGCAGTTCTTC.

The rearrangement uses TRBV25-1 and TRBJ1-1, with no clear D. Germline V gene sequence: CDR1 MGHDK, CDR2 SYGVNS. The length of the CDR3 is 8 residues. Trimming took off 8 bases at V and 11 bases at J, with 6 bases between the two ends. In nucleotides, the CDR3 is TGTGCCAGCCTCAGGGCTTTCTTT. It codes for CASLRAFF.

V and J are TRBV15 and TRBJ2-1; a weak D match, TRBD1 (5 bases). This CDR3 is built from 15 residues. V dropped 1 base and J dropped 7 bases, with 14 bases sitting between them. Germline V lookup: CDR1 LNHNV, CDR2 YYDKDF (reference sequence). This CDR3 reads CATSRVGQGRNEQFF. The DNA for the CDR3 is TGTGCCACCAGCAGAGTAGGCCAGGGCCGAAATGAGCAGTTCTTC.

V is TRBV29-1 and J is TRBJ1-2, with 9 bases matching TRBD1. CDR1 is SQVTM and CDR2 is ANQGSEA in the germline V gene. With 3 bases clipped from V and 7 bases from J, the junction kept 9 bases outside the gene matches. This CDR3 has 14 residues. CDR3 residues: CSVDERDRAAGYTF. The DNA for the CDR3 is TGCAGCGTTGACGAGCGGGACAGGGCCGCTGGCTACACCTTC.

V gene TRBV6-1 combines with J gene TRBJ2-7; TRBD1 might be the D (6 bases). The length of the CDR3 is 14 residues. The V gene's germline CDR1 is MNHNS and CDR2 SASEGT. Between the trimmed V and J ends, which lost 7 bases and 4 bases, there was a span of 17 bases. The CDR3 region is CASIPRGRGYEQYF. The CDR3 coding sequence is TGTGCCAGCATCCCCCGGGGCAGGGGATACGAGCAGTACTTC.

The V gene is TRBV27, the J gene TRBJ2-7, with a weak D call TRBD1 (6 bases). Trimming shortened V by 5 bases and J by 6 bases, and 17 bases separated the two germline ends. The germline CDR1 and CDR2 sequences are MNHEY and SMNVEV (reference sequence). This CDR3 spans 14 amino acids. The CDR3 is CASSPRQGYGEQYF. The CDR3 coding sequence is TGTGCCAGCAGTCCTCGGCAGGGGTATGGCGAGCAGTACTTC.

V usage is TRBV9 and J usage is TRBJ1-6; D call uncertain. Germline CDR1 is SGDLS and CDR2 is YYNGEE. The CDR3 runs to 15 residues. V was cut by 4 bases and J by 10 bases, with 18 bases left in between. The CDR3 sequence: CASSTLEGLGSPLHF. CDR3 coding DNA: TGTGCCAGCAGCACCCTTGAGGGTCTTGGGTCACCCCTCCACTTT.